Following are 13 T cell receptor beta chains from one sample sequenced in a study of shared clonotypes between healthy human individuals. Profiling relied on immunoSEQ multiplex PCR, and the TCRdb table lists in-frame clones only, not all of them. The table shows over 800,000 clones, with 92% occurring only once. CD45RO-negative CD8 cells positively selected for CCR7 made up the naive population, which excluded terminally differentiated effector memory CD45RA+ cells. Sequencing input: naive CD8+ T cells sorted from blood. Source of these receptors: a young man in good health.

This clone was detected once. The chain links TRBV5-5 to TRBJ1-2; 10 nucleotides match TRBD1. Germline V gene lookup returns CDR1 SGHKS and CDR2 YYEKEE (reference sequence). V trimming: 4 bases; J trimming: 8 bases; junction bases outside the gene matches: 11. The CDR3 contains 15 residues. The CDR3 region has the DNA TGTGCCAGCAGCCCCCGAGGGGACAGGGGAGAGGGCTACACCTTC. This codes for CASSPRGDRGEGYTF.

V is TRBV27 and J is TRBJ2-7; 8 bases fit TRBD1. This CDR3 has 16 residues. V lost 3 bases to trimming and J lost 2 bases; unmatched junction nucleotides: 9. Germline CDR1 and CDR2: MNHEY and SMNVEV (reference sequence). CDR3 region: CASSFSFPGQAYEQYF. The CDR3 DNA reads TGTGCCAGCAGTTTCTCATTCCCGGGACAGGCCTACGAGCAGTACTTC.

This sequence joins TRBV4-1 and TRBJ1-2; 9 bases are a match to TRBD1. The CDR3 is 16 amino acids. V gave up 1 base and J gave up 5 bases; unmatched junction bases: 8. The germline CDR1 and CDR2 sequences are MGHRA and YSYEKL. The CDR3 loop is CASSQGPGTGIYGYTF. In DNA form, the CDR3 reads TGCGCCAGCAGCCAAGGACCAGGGACAGGGATTTATGGCTACACCTTC.

The chain carries TRBV2 and TRBJ2-7; 12 bases align to TRBD2. This CDR3 contains 17 residues. Germline V gene lookup returns CDR1 SNHLY and CDR2 FYNNEI. The junction had 12 bases not matched to a gene; V was cut back by 8 bases and J by 1 base. This CDR3 reads CASWGPSGTSGSYEQYF. The CDR3 DNA reads TGTGCCAGCTGGGGGCCTTCCGGGACTAGCGGGTCCTACGAGCAGTACTTC.

This rearrangement joins TRBV5-4 to TRBJ1-1, with D possibly matching TRBD1 (6 bases). CDR1 is SGHNT, CDR2 YYREEE, per germline (reference sequence). Trimming stripped 4 bases from V and 1 base from J, with 11 bases between. The CDR3 is made up of 14 amino acids. This CDR3 is CASSQRGGNTEAFF. For the CDR3, the DNA is TGTGCCAGCAGCCAGAGAGGGGGGAACACTGAAGCTTTCTTT.

This chain connects TRBV19 to TRBJ1-1; TRBD1 agrees at 7 bases. Unmatched junction bases numbered 10, after V lost 6 bases and J lost 0 bases. Germline V lookup: CDR1 LNHDA, CDR2 SQIVND (reference sequence). CDR3 length: 16 amino acids. Here the CDR3 DNA reads TGTGCCAGTAGCGAAACAGGGGAGCCCATGAACACTGAAGCTTTCTTT. Translating gives CASSETGEPMNTEAFF.

The CDR3 sequence: CASSYEVGYYNEQFF. The CDR3 bases are TGTGCCAGCAGCTACGAGGTGGGATACTACAATGAGCAGTTCTTC. This sequence joins TRBV13 and TRBJ2-1, with no clear D. The CDR3 spans 15 residues. Germline CDR1 reads PRHDT; CDR2 reads FYEKMQ (reference sequence). Trimming removed 4 bases from V and 3 bases from J, with 13 bases in between.

The rearrangement joins TRBV5-1 to TRBJ2-2; 11 bases line up with TRBD1. Germline-derived CDR1 and CDR2 are SGHRS and YFSETQ. The CDR3 runs 15 residues. Germline trimming cut 2 bases from V and 6 bases from J; bases unmatched to any gene: 3. The CDR3 DNA is TGCGCCAGCAGCTTTGGACAGGGGGCTGCCGGGGAGCTGTTTTTT. Amino acids: CASSFGQGAAGELFF.

This chain connects TRBV9 to TRBJ1-3, with TRBD1 identical over 8 bases. This CDR3 has 15 residues. Germline V lookup: CDR1 SGDLS, CDR2 YYNGEE. V lost 0 bases, J lost 6 bases, and 5 bases stayed unmatched. The CDR3 nucleotides are TGTGCCAGCAGCGTAGGGTCAGGGGGCCTAAACACCATATATTTT. This codes for CASSVGSGGLNTIYF.

The rearrangement uses TRBV27 and TRBJ2-1; 7 nucleotides align to TRBD2. The CDR3 runs to 15 residues. The germline V gene encodes CDR1 MNHEY and CDR2 SMNVEV (reference sequence). The junction had 4 bases not matched to a gene; V was cut back by 5 bases and J by 0 bases. The CDR3: CASSPLADSYNEQFF. CDR3 DNA: TGTGCCAGCAGTCCCCTAGCGGACTCCTACAATGAGCAGTTCTTC.

The J gene is TRBJ2-7, the V gene TRBV5-5, with D possibly TRBD2 on 6 matching bases. CDR1 and CDR2 from the germline V gene are SGHKS and YYEKEE (reference sequence). The germline V and J ends were trimmed by 2 bases and 2 bases, with 11 bases remaining between them. The CDR3 loop spans 14 amino acids. The CDR3 nucleotides are TGTGCCAGCAGCTTAGGCGGGACCGCCTACGAGCAGTACTTC. As protein: CASSLGGTAYEQYF.

Regarding this clone: This sample also contains other DNA sequences that code for the same CDR3. The chain couples TRBV19 to TRBJ2-7; D is unclear. The CDR3 is made up of 13 amino acids. Trimming removed 2 bases at V and 0 bases at J, with 5 bases between. CDR1 and CDR2 (germline): LNHDA, SQIVND (reference sequence). In DNA form, the CDR3 reads TGTGCCAGTAGTATAACCGACTCCTACGAGCAGTACTTC. It yields the protein CASSITDSYEQYF.

The chain is built from TRBV13 and TRBJ2-1, with 8 bases that match TRBD2. This CDR3 has 15 residues. In germline, CDR1 is PRHDT, CDR2 FYEKMQ (reference sequence). V was clipped by 4 bases and J by 4 bases; unmatched bases: 6. CDR3 DNA: TGTGCCAGCAGCTCGCGGGAGGAAGGTTACAATGAGCAGTTCTTC. It translates to CASSSREEGYNEQFF.